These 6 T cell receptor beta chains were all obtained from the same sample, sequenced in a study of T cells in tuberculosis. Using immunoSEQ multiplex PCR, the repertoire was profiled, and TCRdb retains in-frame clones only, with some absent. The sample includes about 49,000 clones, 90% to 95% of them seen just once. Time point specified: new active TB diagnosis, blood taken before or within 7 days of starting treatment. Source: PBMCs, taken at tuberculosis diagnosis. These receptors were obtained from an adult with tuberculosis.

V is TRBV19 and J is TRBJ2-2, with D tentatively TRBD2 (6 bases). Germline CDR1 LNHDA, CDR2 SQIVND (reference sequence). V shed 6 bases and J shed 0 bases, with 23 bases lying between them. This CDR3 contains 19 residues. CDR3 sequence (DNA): TGTGCCAGTAGAGTTCCGGTGTCGGACTACAGGCCGAACACCGGGGAGCTGTTTTTT. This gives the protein CASRVPVSDYRPNTGELFF.

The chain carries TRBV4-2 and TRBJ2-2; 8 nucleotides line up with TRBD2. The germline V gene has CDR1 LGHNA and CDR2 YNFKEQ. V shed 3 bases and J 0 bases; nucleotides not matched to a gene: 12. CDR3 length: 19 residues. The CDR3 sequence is CASSHPPLLAETNTGELFF. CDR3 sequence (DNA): TGTGCCAGCAGCCATCCCCCTCTACTAGCGGAGACGAACACCGGGGAGCTGTTTTTT.

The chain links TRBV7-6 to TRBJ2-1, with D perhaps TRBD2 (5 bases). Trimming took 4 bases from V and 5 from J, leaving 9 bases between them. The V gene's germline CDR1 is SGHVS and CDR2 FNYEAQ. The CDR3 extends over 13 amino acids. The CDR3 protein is CASSSSGDNEQFF. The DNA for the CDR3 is TGTGCCAGCAGCTCCAGCGGAGACAATGAGCAGTTCTTC.

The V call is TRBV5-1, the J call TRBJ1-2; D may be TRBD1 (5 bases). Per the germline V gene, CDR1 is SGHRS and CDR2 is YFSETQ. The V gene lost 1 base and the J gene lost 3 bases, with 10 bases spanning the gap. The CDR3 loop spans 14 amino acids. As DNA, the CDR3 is TGCGCCAGCAGCTTGCCGGGGGTGGACTATGGCTACACCTTC. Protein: CASSLPGVDYGYTF.

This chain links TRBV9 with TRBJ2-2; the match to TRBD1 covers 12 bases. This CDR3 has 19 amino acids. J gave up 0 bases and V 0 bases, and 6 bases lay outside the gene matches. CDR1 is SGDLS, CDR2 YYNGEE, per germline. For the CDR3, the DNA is TGTGCCAGCAGCGTAGTAACCGGGACAGGGGGCGCGAACACCGGGGAGCTGTTTTTT. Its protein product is CASSVVTGTGGANTGELFF.

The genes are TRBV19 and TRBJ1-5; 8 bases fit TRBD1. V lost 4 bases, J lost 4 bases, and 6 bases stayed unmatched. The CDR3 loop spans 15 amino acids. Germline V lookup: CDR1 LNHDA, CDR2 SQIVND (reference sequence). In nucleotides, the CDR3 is TGTGCCAGTAGTAAGTGGGGACAGGAAAATCAGCCCCAGCATTTT. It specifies CASSKWGQENQPQHF.